These 3 T cell receptor beta chains came from one sample sequenced in a study of T-cell memory formation after mild COVID-19. TCRdb independently ran MiXCR on the 5' RACE reads; one entry per CDR3 protein. The table has around 340,000 distinct CDR3 sequences, more than 15% seen once. The sample comprised PBMCs or a T cell subset sorted from them (not recorded which). All receptors come from a man younger than 30 who had mild COVID-19 (a few samples of this study predate the infection). Cell type and time point are not known.

The V gene is TRBV5-6, the J gene TRBJ2-3, with 7 positions matching TRBD1. Looked up from germline, CDR1 is SGHDT and CDR2 is YYEEEE. This CDR3 region has 17 residues. The trim removed 1 base at V and 2 bases at J, leaving 10 bases unmatched. The CDR3 here is CASSLKFGTETTDTQYF. Here the CDR3 DNA reads TGTGCCAGCAGCTTGAAATTTGGGACAGAGACCACAGATACGCAGTATTTT.

The chain links TRBV7-4 to TRBJ1-1; weak D call: TRBD1 (5 bases). The CDR3 totals 16 residues. Trimming stripped 2 bases from V and 1 base from J, with 14 bases between. Looked up from germline, CDR1 is SGHVT and CDR2 is SQSDAQ. In nucleotides, the CDR3 is TGTGCCAGCAGCTTATTCCTGGGGCGTTGGAACACTGAAGCTTTCTTT. It encodes CASSLFLGRWNTEAFF.

The CDR3 DNA reads as TGTGCCAGCAGCCAACCCAGGGGGGGAAATCAGCCCCAGCATTTT. This gives the protein CASSQPRGGNQPQHF. This chain connects TRBV6-1 to TRBJ1-5, with 7 bases fitting TRBD1. The germline gives CDR1 MNHNS, CDR2 SASEGT. The CDR3 has 15 residues. V shed 6 bases and J 4 bases; nucleotides not matched to a gene: 9.